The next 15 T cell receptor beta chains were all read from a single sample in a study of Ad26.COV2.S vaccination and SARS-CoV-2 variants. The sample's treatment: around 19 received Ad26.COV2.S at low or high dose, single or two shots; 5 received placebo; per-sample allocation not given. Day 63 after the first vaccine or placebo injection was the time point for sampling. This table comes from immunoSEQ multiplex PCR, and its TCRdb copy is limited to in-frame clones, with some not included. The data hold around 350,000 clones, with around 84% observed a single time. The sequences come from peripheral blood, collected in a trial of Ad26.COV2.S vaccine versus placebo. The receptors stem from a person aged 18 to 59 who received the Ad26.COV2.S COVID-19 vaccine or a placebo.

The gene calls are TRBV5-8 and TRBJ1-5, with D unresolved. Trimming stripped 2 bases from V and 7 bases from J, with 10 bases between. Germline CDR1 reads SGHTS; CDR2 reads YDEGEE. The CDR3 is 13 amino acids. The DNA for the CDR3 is TGTGCCAGCAGCTTACGAGGGAAGCAGCCCCAGCATTTT. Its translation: CASSLRGKQPQHF. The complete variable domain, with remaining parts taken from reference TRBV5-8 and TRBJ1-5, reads EAGVTQSPTHLIKTRGQQATLRCSPISGHTSVYWYQQALGLGLQFLLWYDEGEERNRGNFPPRFSGRQFPNYSSELNVNALELEDSALYLCASSLRGKQPQHFGDGTRLSIL.

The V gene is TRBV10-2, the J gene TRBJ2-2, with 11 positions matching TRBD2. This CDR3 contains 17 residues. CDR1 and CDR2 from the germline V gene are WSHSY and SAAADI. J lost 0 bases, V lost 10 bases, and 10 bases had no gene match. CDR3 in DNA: TGCGCCATCAAGGCTAGCGGGGGGACCACGAACACCGGGGAGCTGTTTTTT. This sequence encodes CAIKASGGTTNTGELFF.

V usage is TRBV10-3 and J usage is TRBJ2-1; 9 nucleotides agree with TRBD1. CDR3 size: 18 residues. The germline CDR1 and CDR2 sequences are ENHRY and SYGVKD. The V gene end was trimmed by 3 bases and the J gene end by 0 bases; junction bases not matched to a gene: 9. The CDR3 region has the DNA TGTGCCATCAGTGACTGGACAGGGGTTAATAGCTCCTACAATGAGCAGTTCTTC. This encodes CAISDWTGVNSSYNEQFF.

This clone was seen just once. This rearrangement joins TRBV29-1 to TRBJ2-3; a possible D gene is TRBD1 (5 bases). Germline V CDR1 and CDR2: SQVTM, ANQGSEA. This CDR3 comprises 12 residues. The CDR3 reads CIPDRSTDTQYF. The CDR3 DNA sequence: TGCATCCCTGACAGAAGCACAGATACGCAGTATTTT.

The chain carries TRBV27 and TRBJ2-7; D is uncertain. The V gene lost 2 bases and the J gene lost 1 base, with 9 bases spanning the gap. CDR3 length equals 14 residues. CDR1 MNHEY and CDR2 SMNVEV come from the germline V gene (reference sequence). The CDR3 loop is CASSLRFGSYEQYF. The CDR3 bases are TGTGCCAGCAGTTTAAGGTTTGGTTCCTACGAGCAGTACTTC.

The CDR3 sequence is CASSHPPGLAGLTGTGELFF. Written as DNA, the CDR3 is TGCGCCAGCAGCCACCCCCCGGGGCTAGCGGGCCTAACGGGGACCGGGGAGCTGTTTTTT. This rearrangement joins TRBV4-1 to TRBJ2-2, with TRBD2 matching over 8 bases. Germline CDR1 is MGHRA and CDR2 is YSYEKL. Losses at the gene ends were 3 bases for V and 5 bases for J; bases not matched to a gene: 20. This CDR3 is built from 20 residues.

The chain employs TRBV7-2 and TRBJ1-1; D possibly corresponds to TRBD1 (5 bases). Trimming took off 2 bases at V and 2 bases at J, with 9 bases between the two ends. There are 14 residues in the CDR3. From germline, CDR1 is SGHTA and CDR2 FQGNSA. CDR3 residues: CASSLHRSNTEAFF. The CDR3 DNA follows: TGTGCCAGCAGCTTACACAGGAGTAACACTGAAGCTTTCTTT.

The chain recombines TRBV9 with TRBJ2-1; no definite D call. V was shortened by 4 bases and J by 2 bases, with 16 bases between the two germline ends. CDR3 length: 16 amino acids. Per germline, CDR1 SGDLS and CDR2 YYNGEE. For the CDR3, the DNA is TGTGCCAGCAGCACCCAACCGGTCGGAACCTACAATGAGCAGTTCTTC. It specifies CASSTQPVGTYNEQFF.

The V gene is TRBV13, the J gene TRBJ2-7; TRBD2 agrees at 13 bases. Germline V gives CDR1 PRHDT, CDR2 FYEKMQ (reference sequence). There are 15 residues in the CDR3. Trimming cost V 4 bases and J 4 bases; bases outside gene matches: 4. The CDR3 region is CASSYGTSGIYEQYF. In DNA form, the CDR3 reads TGTGCCAGCAGCTATGGGACTAGCGGGATATACGAGCAGTACTTC.

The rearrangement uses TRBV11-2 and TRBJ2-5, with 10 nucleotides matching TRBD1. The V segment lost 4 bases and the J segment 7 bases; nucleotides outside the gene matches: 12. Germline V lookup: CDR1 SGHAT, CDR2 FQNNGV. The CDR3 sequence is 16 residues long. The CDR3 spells CASSYTRGQGRRTQYF. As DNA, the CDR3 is TGTGCCAGCAGCTACACTCGGGGACAGGGGCGTCGGACCCAGTACTTC.

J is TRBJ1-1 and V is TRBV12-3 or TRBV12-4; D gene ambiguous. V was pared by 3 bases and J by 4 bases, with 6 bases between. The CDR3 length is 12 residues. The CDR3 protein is CASSLDGTEAFF. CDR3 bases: TGTGCCAGCAGTTTGGACGGCACTGAAGCTTTCTTT.

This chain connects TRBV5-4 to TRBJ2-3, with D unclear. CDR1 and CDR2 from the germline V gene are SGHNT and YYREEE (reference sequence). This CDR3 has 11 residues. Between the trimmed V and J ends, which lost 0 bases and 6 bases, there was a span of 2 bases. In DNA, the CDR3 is TGTGCCAGCAGCTTGGGTGATACGCAGTATTTT. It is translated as CASSLGDTQYF.

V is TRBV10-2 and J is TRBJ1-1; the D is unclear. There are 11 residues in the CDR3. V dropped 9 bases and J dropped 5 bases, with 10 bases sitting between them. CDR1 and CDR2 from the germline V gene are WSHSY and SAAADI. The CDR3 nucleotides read TGCGCCAGTGGGTGGGAGACTGAAGCTTTCTTT. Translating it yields CASGWETEAFF.

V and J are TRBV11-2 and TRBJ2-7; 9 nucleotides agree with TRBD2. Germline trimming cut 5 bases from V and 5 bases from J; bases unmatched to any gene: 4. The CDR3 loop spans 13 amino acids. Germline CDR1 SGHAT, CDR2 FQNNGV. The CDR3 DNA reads TGTGCCAGCAGCATAGCGGGAGCCAACGAGCAGTACTTC. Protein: CASSIAGANEQYF.

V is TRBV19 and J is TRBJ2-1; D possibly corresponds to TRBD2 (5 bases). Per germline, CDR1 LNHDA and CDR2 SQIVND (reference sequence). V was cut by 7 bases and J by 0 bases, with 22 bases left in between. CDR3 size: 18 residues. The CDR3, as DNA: TGTGCCAGTACTTCCTCCGGAGGAAGAAAAAGCTCCTACAATGAGCAGTTCTTC. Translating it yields CASTSSGGRKSSYNEQFF.